This T cell receptor (beta chain) was sequenced in a study of post-analysis software for immune sequencing data. The wider study: Some patients lacked subtype; others had relapsing-remitting, secondary progressive or progressive-relapsing disease.

About this clonotype itself: Its antigen is still unknown.

Every TCR beta cDNA library bore unique molecular identifiers. Some 500,000 cDNA molecules were obtained from about 0.98 to 11 million T cells. TCRdb ran MiXCR on the PCR reads and lists one entry per CDR3 protein. This sample yields 350,000 to 450,000 distinct CDR3 sequences, of which roughly 38% are seen a single time; under 15% belongs to the top ten. Study-wide results and limits: The study found significantly lower normalized Chao1 diversity in multiple sclerosis patients than in controls. There were five TRBV segments more frequent in patients than controls, and TRBV5-6, TRBV5-1 and TRBV20-1 were among them. By F measure, strong co-clustering occurred among samples prepared in the same batch.

V gave up 7 bases and J gave up 3 bases, with 12 bases separating them. CDR1 and CDR2 (germline): MNHEY, SVGAGI. The CDR3 covers 13 residues. The material sequenced was blood. This TCR came from a girl aged 5-17 years with multiple sclerosis. V gene TRBV6-5 combines with J gene TRBJ1-1, with D possibly matching TRBD1 (6 bases). Written as DNA, the CDR3 is TGTGCCAGCATCTCACAGGGATACACTGAAGCTTTCTTT. It codes for CASISQGYTEAFF.